The 31 T cell receptor beta chains in this list originate from one sample, sequenced in a study of blood T cell repertoires in COVID-19 (dated by TCRdb to the early 2020s). Preparation of the library involved the immunoSEQ multiplex PCR assay. The source is immuneACCESS, and TCRdb retained only in-frame sequences with V and J called. Part of the clones is not carried over; for the studies checked, unresolved V genes explain less than half of this, and the remainder is unexplained. Counted in this sample were a few hundred thousand clones; almost 90% of them appeared once. The ten largest clones take up approximately 0.97% of the sample. The sample was PBMCs or T cells enriched from blood (not recorded which). The source of these receptors is a woman in her twenties or thirties who had been exposed to COVID-19.

The chain combines TRBV9 with TRBJ2-7; 9 nucleotides line up with TRBD2. CDR1 and CDR2 (germline): SGDLS, YYNGEE. The length of the CDR3 is 15 residues. Trimming cost V 3 bases and J 0 bases; bases outside gene matches: 4. The CDR3 region is CASSASAGGSYEQYF. The CDR3 bases are TGTGCCAGCAGCGCTTCAGCGGGAGGCTCCTACGAGCAGTACTTC.

This clone was observed a few times. The CDR3 region is CASSQESLVNEQFF. The CDR3 DNA reads as TGCGCCAGCAGCCAAGAGTCACTAGTCAATGAGCAGTTCTTC. This rearrangement joins TRBV4-1 to TRBJ2-1; possible D gene TRBD2, 5 bases. The CDR3 extends over 14 amino acids. V gave up 0 bases and J gave up 6 bases, with 9 bases separating them. The germline V gene encodes CDR1 MGHRA and CDR2 YSYEKL.

The chain couples TRBV28 to TRBJ2-7; TRBD1 matches at 10 bases. The CDR3 spans 15 residues. V dropped 1 base and J dropped 5; count of bases not matched to a gene: 5. Germline CDR1 and CDR2: MDHEN and SYDVKM. CDR3 sequence reads: CASSLFRDRGHEQYF. DNA of the CDR3: TGTGCCAGCAGTTTATTTCGGGACAGGGGTCACGAGCAGTACTTC.

The rearrangement joins TRBV11-2 to TRBJ1-1; D is ambiguous. The CDR3 has 13 amino acids. Deletions cut 5 bases from V and 3 bases from J, with 10 bases between. Germline CDR1 is SGHAT and CDR2 is FQNNGV. The CDR3 is CASSLSDDTEAFF. The CDR3 DNA sequence: TGTGCCAGCAGCCTTAGCGACGACACTGAAGCTTTCTTT.

The chain combines TRBV6-5 with TRBJ2-2; 7 bases match TRBD1. Trimming cost V 6 bases and J 6 bases; bases outside gene matches: 7. The CDR3 is 14 amino acids. The germline V gene has CDR1 MNHEY and CDR2 SVGAGI. CDR3 in amino acids: CASSLTGVPGELFF. CDR3 nucleotide sequence: TGTGCCAGCAGCCTCACAGGGGTCCCCGGGGAGCTGTTTTTT.

Comments on this clone: Other DNA sequences within the sample encode an identical CDR3. V gene TRBV5-1 combines with J gene TRBJ2-7, with a tentative D call TRBD1 (5 bases). The germline V and J ends were trimmed by 7 bases and 1 base, with 9 bases remaining between them. The CDR3 has 12 amino acids. CDR1 is SGHRS and CDR2 is YFSETQ in the germline V gene. Here the CDR3 reads CASRQGSYEQYF. The CDR3 DNA reads as TGCGCCAGCCGTCAGGGTTCCTACGAGCAGTACTTC.

V and J are TRBV5-1 and TRBJ2-7, with 7 bases aligning to TRBD2. Germline CDR1 is SGHRS and CDR2 is YFSETQ. The CDR3 loop spans 13 amino acids. Trimming at V came to 4 bases and at J to 7 bases, leaving 8 bases not matched to a gene. This chain's CDR3 is CASSRGLQEEQYF. The CDR3 bases are TGCGCCAGCAGCCGGGGACTACAGGAGGAGCAGTACTTC.

This sequence joins TRBV28 and TRBJ1-1, with TRBD1 matching over 8 bases. The CDR3 spans 14 residues. J gave up 5 bases and V 6 bases, and 8 bases lay outside the gene matches. Germline V gene sequence: CDR1 MDHEN, CDR2 SYDVKM. The CDR3 sequence is CASSLSGGRTEAFF. For the CDR3, the DNA is TGTGCCAGCAGCCTCTCAGGGGGCCGTACTGAAGCTTTCTTT.

This clone appeared a single time. This chain links TRBV7-2 with TRBJ1-1; no definite D call. CDR3 size: 12 residues. V was pared by 5 bases and J by 7 bases, with 11 bases between. Germline V CDR1 and CDR2: SGHTA, FQGNSA. The CDR3 DNA reads as TGTGCCAGCAGCCTAGACGGGTATGAAGCTTTCTTT. Its protein product is CASSLDGYEAFF.

The CDR3 DNA sequence: TGTGCCAGCACCCTAACCGGGACAGGGGCCAAAAACATTCAGTACTTC. Its translation: CASTLTGTGAKNIQYF. This chain uses TRBV28 with TRBJ2-4; 9 bases agree with TRBD1. Germline V CDR1 and CDR2: MDHEN, SYDVKM. J gave up 1 base and V 7 bases, and 8 bases lay outside the gene matches. This CDR3 is 16 amino acids long.

V gene TRBV28 combines with J gene TRBJ1-3; possibly TRBD1 for D (5 bases). Germline V CDR1 and CDR2: MDHEN, SYDVKM. Trimming removed 8 bases at V and 1 base at J, with 9 bases between. The CDR3 sequence is 13 residues long. CDR3 sequence reads: CASFSGSGNTIYF. As DNA, the CDR3 is TGTGCCAGCTTCTCAGGGTCTGGAAACACCATATATTTT.

A few counts support this clone. The chain employs TRBV24-1 and TRBJ2-1; D is unclear. The CDR3 spans 11 residues. Per germline, CDR1 KGHDR and CDR2 SFDVKD. Between the trimmed V and J ends, which lost 9 bases and 8 bases, there was a span of 10 bases. The CDR3 bases are TGTGCCACCTCTGCCAGGCATGAGCAGTTCTTC. Amino acids: CATSARHEQFF.

The CDR3 sequence is CASIGTGGGRPQHF. For the CDR3, the DNA is TGTGCCAGTATTGGGACAGGCGGGGGAAGGCCCCAGCATTTT. This chain connects TRBV19 to TRBJ1-5; 8 bases match TRBD1. The CDR3 length is 14 residues. In germline, CDR1 is LNHDA, CDR2 SQIVND (reference sequence). V shed 7 bases, J shed 9 bases, and the junction held 11 bases outside the gene matches.

This chain connects TRBV7-8 to TRBJ2-1; 9 bases are shared with TRBD2. V trimming: 4 bases; J trimming: 6 bases; junction bases outside the gene matches: 10. The CDR3 runs to 16 residues. Germline CDR1 reads SGHVS; CDR2 reads FQNEAQ. CDR3: CASSSLSGLAGNEQFF. The CDR3 nucleotides read TGTGCCAGCAGCTCCCTCTCGGGACTAGCAGGCAATGAGCAGTTCTTC.

As to this clone: Sequence at one end of the junction differs from germline and may be a read error. The rearrangement uses TRBV2 and TRBJ2-2; 9 positions agree with TRBD1. Germline V lookup: CDR1 SNHLY, CDR2 FYNNEI. The CDR3 runs 15 residues. The CDR3 region has the DNA TGTGCAAGCACGGACTCGGGACAGGGCACCGGGGAGCTGTTTTTT. This codes for CASTDSGQGTGELFF.

J is TRBJ2-7 and V is TRBV10-1; TRBD2 matches at 7 bases. Trimming at V came to 3 bases and at J to 0 bases, leaving 5 bases not matched to a gene. The CDR3 sequence is 15 residues long. The germline CDR1 and CDR2 sequences are WNHNN and SYGVQD (reference sequence). This CDR3 reads CASSDPGGSSYEQYF. The CDR3 coding sequence is TGCGCCAGCAGTGACCCGGGGGGAAGCTCCTACGAGCAGTACTTC.

The chain couples TRBV7-9 to TRBJ2-7; no definite D call. This CDR3 comprises 15 residues. Trimming took 4 bases from V and 7 from J, leaving 20 bases between them. CDR1 is SEHNR and CDR2 is FQNEAQ in the germline V gene (reference sequence). The CDR3 reads CASSSRVAADGEQYF. The CDR3 DNA follows: TGTGCCAGCAGCTCCAGAGTTGCGGCAGACGGTGAGCAGTACTTC.

The rearrangement joins TRBV6-4 to TRBJ2-1; TRBD2 agrees at 14 bases. CDR3 size: 13 residues. After removal of 4 bases from V and 12 bases from J, the junction contained 2 bases not matched to a gene. Germline V CDR1 and CDR2: MRHNA, SNTAGT. The CDR3 spells CASSGGTSGRQFF. DNA of the CDR3: TGTGCCAGCAGTGGCGGGACTAGCGGGAGGCAGTTCTTC.

V is TRBV2 and J is TRBJ1-1; no firm D call. The germline CDR1 and CDR2 sequences are SNHLY and FYNNEI. The CDR3 is 11 residues long. The V end lost 8 bases, the J end lost 1 base, and 5 bases lay between the germline ends. The CDR3 protein is CASWANTEAFF. The CDR3, as DNA: TGTGCCAGCTGGGCGAACACTGAAGCTTTCTTT.

This clone was detected only once. The chain links TRBV7-9 to TRBJ2-7; 11 nucleotides match TRBD2. The germline CDR1 and CDR2 sequences are SEHNR and FQNEAQ (reference sequence). CDR3 length: 18 residues. V gave up 5 bases and J gave up 3 bases; unmatched junction bases: 15. The CDR3 bases are TGTGCCAGCAGCCCCGGGAGGGGACTAGCGGAGGGGAGCTACGAGCAGTACTTC. Translating gives CASSPGRGLAEGSYEQYF.

This chain uses TRBV11-2 with TRBJ1-2; D gene unclear. Trimming removed 3 bases at V and 4 bases at J, with 12 bases between. Germline values: CDR1 SGHAT, CDR2 FQNNGV. The CDR3 contains 14 residues. This CDR3 is CASSLAEAGYGYTF. Written as DNA, the CDR3 is TGTGCCAGCAGCTTGGCCGAGGCGGGCTATGGCTACACCTTC. Supplemented by reference TRBV11-2 and TRBJ1-2, the full variable domain reads EAGVAQSPRYKIIEKRQSVAFWCNPISGHATLYWYQQILGQGPKLLIQFQNNGVVDDSQLPKDRFSAERLKGVDSTLKIQPAKLEDSAVYLCASSLAEAGYGYTFGSGTRLTVV.

CDR3 region: CASSLRTGGVVETQYF. The CDR3 region has the DNA TGTGCCAGCAGCTTGAGGACAGGGGGAGTAGTAGAGACCCAGTACTTC. The chain recombines TRBV5-5 with TRBJ2-5; 10 nucleotides line up with TRBD1. The CDR3 is 16 amino acids. J was trimmed by 4 bases and V by 1 base; bases with no gene match: 7. Germline V gene sequence: CDR1 SGHKS, CDR2 YYEKEE (reference sequence).

The rearrangement joins TRBV28 to TRBJ2-7, with TRBD2 identical over 7 bases. The V and J ends lost 6 bases and 2 bases, in that order; junction bases with no gene match: 7. Germline values: CDR1 MDHEN, CDR2 SYDVKM. This CDR3 is built from 14 residues. The CDR3 sequence is CASSQPTSTYEQYF. Here the CDR3 DNA reads TGTGCCAGCAGCCAACCGACTAGCACCTACGAGCAGTACTTC. The entire variable domain, with the rest obtained from reference TRBV28 and TRBJ2-7, is as follows: DVKVTQSSRYLVKRTGEKVFLECVQDMDHENMFWYRQDPGLGLRLIYFSYDVKMKEKGDIPEGYSVSREKKERFSLILESASTNQTSMYLCASSQPTSTYEQYFGPGTRLTVT.

The V call is TRBV2, the J call TRBJ2-5; 9 bases are shared with TRBD2. Germline V gene data show CDR1 as SNHLY and CDR2 as FYNNEI. V gave up 4 bases and J gave up 2 bases; unmatched junction bases: 5. The CDR3 consists of 15 residues. CDR3 region: CASSGPSGKQETQYF. CDR3 sequence (DNA): TGTGCCAGCAGTGGGCCTAGCGGGAAGCAAGAGACCCAGTACTTC. The variable domain in full, with the rest retrieved from reference TRBV2 and TRBJ2-5, is EPEVTQTPSHQVTQMGQEVILRCVPISNHLYFYWYRQILGQKVEFLVSFYNNEISEKSEIFDDQFSVERPDGSNFTLKIRSTKLEDSAMYFCASSGPSGKQETQYFGPGTRLLVL.

The gene calls are TRBV28 and TRBJ2-5, with a weak D call TRBD2 (5 bases). The CDR3 consists of 12 residues. Germline values: CDR1 MDHEN, CDR2 SYDVKM. V was cut by 10 bases and J by 2 bases, with 11 bases left in between. DNA of the CDR3: TGTGCCACTCGGAGGCTACAAGAGACCCAGTACTTC. Translation: CATRRLQETQYF.

The V gene is TRBV20-1, the J gene TRBJ1-2; D is perhaps TRBD1 (5 bases). The germline V gene encodes CDR1 DFQATT and CDR2 SNEGSKA (reference sequence). V lost 5 bases to trimming and J lost 8 bases, with 12 bases between them. The length of the CDR3 is 11 residues. CDR3 sequence (DNA): TGCAGTGCTTCCCAGGGTCAAGGCTACACCTTC. Protein product: CSASQGQGYTF.

The chain couples TRBV6-1 to TRBJ2-3, with 10 bases lining up with TRBD1. The V segment lost 0 bases and the J segment 3 bases; nucleotides outside the gene matches: 6. Germline assignment: CDR1 MNHNS and CDR2 SASEGT. The CDR3 totals 17 residues. The CDR3 is CASSEAPGQGPTDTQYF. CDR3 coding DNA: TGTGCCAGCAGTGAAGCCCCGGGACAGGGGCCGACAGATACGCAGTATTTT.

This clone was counted only a few times. V usage is TRBV30 and J usage is TRBJ2-7; D remains ambiguous. Trimming left V 0 bases short and J 0 bases short, with 12 bases between. Germline V CDR1 and CDR2: GTSNPN, SVGIG (reference sequence). The CDR3 runs 15 residues. This CDR3 is CAWSVLRRSSYEQYF. The CDR3 DNA follows: TGTGCCTGGAGTGTACTTCGTCGGAGCTCCTACGAGCAGTACTTC.

The CDR3: CASREIPGQGTGGYTF. CDR3 in DNA: TGCGCCAGCAGGGAGATACCGGGACAGGGGACAGGCGGCTACACCTTC. The chain couples TRBV5-1 to TRBJ1-2, with 10 bases identical to TRBD1. J lost 8 bases, V lost 5 bases, and 15 bases had no gene match. Germline CDR1 is SGHRS and CDR2 is YFSETQ. There are 16 residues in the CDR3.

V usage is TRBV6-1 and J usage is TRBJ2-1; D is undetermined. Per the germline V gene, CDR1 is MNHNS and CDR2 is SASEGT. This CDR3 is built from 15 residues. V was cut by 3 bases and J by 4 bases, with 13 bases left in between. DNA of the CDR3: TGTGCCAGCAGTGAGCGGCACCAAGATTACAATGAGCAGTTCTTC. This gives the protein CASSERHQDYNEQFF.

This sequence joins TRBV28 and TRBJ1-2, with TRBD1 identical over 7 bases. V shed 5 bases, J shed 8 bases, and the junction held 5 bases outside the gene matches. The CDR3 spans 12 residues. Germline V gives CDR1 MDHEN, CDR2 SYDVKM. The CDR3 reads CASSGTAGGYTF. The CDR3, as DNA: TGTGCCAGCAGTGGGACAGCCGGAGGCTACACCTTC.